A selection of T cell receptor beta chains follows, all from one sample in a study of cytomegalovirus exposure and HLA in healthy donors. Assay used: immunoSEQ multiplex PCR; TCRdb lists only in-frame clones, some missing. The sample shows nearly 110,000 clones, roughly 73% of them seen only once. The specimen was PBMCs. The receptors were gathered from a man aged 25 to 40 in good health and CMV-seronegative. Both conserved end residues are part of each CDR3. D genes are given only for firm matches. Not every row has a clone size; where given, it reads once, few, many or a size class.

v_call	j_call	d_call	clone_size	cdr3_nt	cdr3_aa
TRBV30	TRBJ1-1	TRBD1	NA	TGTGCCTGGAGTGCCACAGGGGGCTGGACTGAAGCTTTCTTT	CAWSATGGWTEAFF
TRBV6-1	TRBJ2-1	NA	NA	TGTGCCAGCAGTGATCGTGTTATCTACAATGAGCAGTTCTTC	CASSDRVIYNEQFF
TRBV28	TRBJ2-7	TRBD2	NA	TGTGCCAGCAGTCTAGCGGGAGGACGGTACGAGCAGTACTTC	CASSLAGGRYEQYF
TRBV5-1	TRBJ1-1	NA	NA	TGCGCCAGCAGCTTAAATACAGGGACCACTGAAGCTTTCTTT	CASSLNTGTTEAFF
TRBV19	TRBJ2-2	TRBD2	few	TGTGCCAGTAGTATCACCGGGACTAGCGGGAGGAACACCGGGGAGCTGTTTTTT	CASSITGTSGRNTGELFF
TRBV5-5	TRBJ2-1	TRBD2	NA	TGTGCCAGCAGCCGGGCGACGGGGGGAATGTACAATGAGCAGTTCTTC	CASSRATGGMYNEQFF
TRBV5-1	TRBJ2-5	NA	once	TGCGCCAGCAGCTTGGCCTCCGGGGGCCAAGAGACCCAGTACTTC	CASSLASGGQETQYF
TRBV10-3	TRBJ2-1	NA	NA	TGTGCCATCAGCCCTGGAGTATCGAGCAATGAGCAGTTCTTC	CAISPGVSSNEQFF
TRBV5-1	TRBJ2-3	TRBD1	NA	TGCGCCAGCAGCCTGAGGGACAGGGCTAGCACAGATACGCAGTATTTT	CASSLRDRASTDTQYF
TRBV7-2	TRBJ2-1	NA	NA	TGTGCCAGCAGCTTGGTACAGCTCTCCTACAATGAGCAGTTCTTC	CASSLVQLSYNEQFF
TRBV5-1	TRBJ2-3	NA	NA	TGCGCCAGCAGCTTGGGGGAGCAAACAGATACGCAGTATTTT	CASSLGEQTDTQYF
TRBV27	TRBJ2-4	TRBD1	NA	TGTGCCAGCAGTTTATGGGGCAGGGGGGCCAAAAACATTCAGTACTTC	CASSLWGRGAKNIQYF
TRBV19	TRBJ1-5	NA	NA	TGTGCCAGTAGTATCCAAGGGGGTTTTAGCAATCAGCCCCAGCATTTT	CASSIQGGFSNQPQHF
TRBV18	TRBJ1-1	NA	few	TGTGCCAGCTCACCAGTAAGGACAGAGAACACTGAAGCTTTCTTT	CASSPVRTENTEAFF
TRBV19	TRBJ2-6	NA	few	TGTGCCAGTAGTATCGCAGGGGCTGGGGCCAACGTCCTGACTTTC	CASSIAGAGANVLTF
TRBV19	TRBJ2-2	NA	NA	TGTGCCAGTAGCTGGAGCGCCGGGGAGCTGTTTTTT	CASSWSAGELFF
TRBV19	TRBJ2-2	TRBD1	NA	TGTGCCACCGGACAGGGCAGGATCGGGGAGCTGTTTTTT	CATGQGRIGELFF
TRBV19	TRBJ2-5	NA	NA	TGTGCCAGTAGTAGTCGGGTTGGTGGGGGGGCTGGATCCGGGACCCAGTACTTC	CASSSRVGGGAGSGTQYF
TRBV10-3	TRBJ1-1	NA	NA	TGTGCCATCAGTGACAACAAGGCGGTGGTTCACACTGAAGCTTTCTTT	CAISDNKAVVHTEAFF